This TCR beta chain derives from a study of T-cell reconstitution after alpha-beta-depleted transplantation in children. In this sample, this clonotype turned up a few times. This CDR3 has 15 residues. CDR1 SGHTA and CDR2 FQGTGA come from the germline V gene. With V trimmed by 5 bases and J by 1 base, 3 bases remained unmatched. Unique molecular identifiers tagged the TCRbeta library. Using its own MiXCR run on the PCR reads, TCRdb lists one record per CDR3 protein. Of 250,000 to 350,000 distinct CDR3 sequences in the sample, almost 10% were seen once. The sequence was collected from a human donor who donated a stem cell graft to a child with SCID. The sample consisted of PBMCs from the stem cell graft donor, taken from the stem cell graft. The chain is built from TRBV7-3 and TRBJ2-5; 11 nucleotides align to TRBD2. The CDR3 sequence: CASSPSGGFQETQYF. The CDR3 DNA reads TGTGCCAGCAGCCCTAGCGGGGGGTTCCAAGAGACCCAGTACTTC.